This T cell receptor (beta chain) was retrieved from a study of cytomegalovirus exposure and HLA in healthy donors. Study overall: HLA-typed donors contributed around 82 million unique TCRs, which were held in an early data release.

60 Vbeta and 13 Jbeta primers were used in PCR. Per the original data handling: It was a later analysis that counted 83 million or so unique TCR beta chains, of which approximately 11 million were shared. The assay was immunoSEQ multiplex PCR, and TCRdb's table has in-frame clones only and misses some. V and J calls plus clone size are reproduced from that table; the DNA served to infer D and trimming. This sample contains about 160,000 clones. Broader study findings: Confirmation in vitro established that a few CMV-associated chains were specific for CMV antigens. Most subjects' HLA-A and HLA-B alleles were reportedly predicted from TCR beta sequences.

Germline V gene data show CDR1 as SEHNR and CDR2 as FQNEAQ (reference sequence). The CDR3 length is 18 residues. Trimming pared 5 bases from V and 2 bases from J, leaving 24 bases between. As to this clone: No antigen is known for it.

The sequenced sample consisted of PBMCs. This sequence originates from a woman aged 60-75 years in good health and CMV-seronegative. J is TRBJ1-1 and V is TRBV7-9; D possibly corresponds to TRBD1 (5 bases). CDR3 in DNA: TGTGCCAGCAGCCGGGGGGGAGGGAGCTTGATCGGAAACACTGAAGCTTTCTTT. Amino acids: CASSRGGGSLIGNTEAFF.